This note documents a single T cell receptor beta chain sequence. Its cognate antigen is unknown. Diagnosing involved the use of clinical symptoms, serum thyroxine and TRAb, thyroid ultrasound and orbital computed tomography. Germline loops: CDR1 MGHRA, CDR2 YSYEKL. V gave up 0 bases and J gave up 8 bases, with 14 bases separating them. The CDR3 length is 15 residues. This record belongs to a study of T cells in Graves' hyperthyroidism and ophthalmopathy. Study details: The initial diagnosis was the point when peripheral blood was collected, ahead of any treatment.

Findings and caveats of the study: A 13 V-J signature model discriminated ophthalmopathy versus stable hyperthyroidism. Researchers found most expanded thyroid clonotypes above 0.001 in blood as well.

The investigators amplified TCR beta CDR3 regions from RNA transcripts. The study used the HTBI primer set for a first-round RT-PCR of the TCR CDR3. TCRdb ran MiXCR on the multiplex PCR reads and lists one entry per CDR3 protein. The sample lists around 250,000 distinct CDR3 sequences, roughly 14% occurring once. The sequence derives from a woman aged 40 to 50 with Graves' hyperthyroidism that later progressed to Graves' ophthalmopathy. Sequences were obtained from blood. The rearrangement uses TRBV4-1 and TRBJ2-1; TRBD1 is a possible D gene (5 bases). CDR3 nucleotide sequence: TGCGCCAGCAGCCAAGATTACCAGGGCAGGGATGAGCAGTTCTTC. This translates into CASSQDYQGRDEQFF.